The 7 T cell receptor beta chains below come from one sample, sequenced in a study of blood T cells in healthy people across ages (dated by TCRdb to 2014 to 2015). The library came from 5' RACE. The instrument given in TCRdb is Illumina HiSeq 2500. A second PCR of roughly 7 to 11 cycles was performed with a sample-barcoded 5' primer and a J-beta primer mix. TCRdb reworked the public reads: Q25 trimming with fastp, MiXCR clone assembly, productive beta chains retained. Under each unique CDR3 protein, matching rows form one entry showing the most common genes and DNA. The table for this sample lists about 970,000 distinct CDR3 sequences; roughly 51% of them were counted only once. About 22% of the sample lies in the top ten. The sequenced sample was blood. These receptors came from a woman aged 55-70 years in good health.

The DNA for the CDR3 is TGCAGTGCTAGAAGGACTAGCGGGGGCCCGGATACGCAGTATTTT. Encoded protein: CSARRTSGGPDTQYF. V and J are TRBV20-1 and TRBJ2-3, with 13 bases fitting TRBD2. V dropped 2 bases and J dropped 6; count of bases not matched to a gene: 5. The length of the CDR3 is 15 residues. CDR1 and CDR2 from the germline V gene are DFQATT and SNEGSKA (reference sequence).

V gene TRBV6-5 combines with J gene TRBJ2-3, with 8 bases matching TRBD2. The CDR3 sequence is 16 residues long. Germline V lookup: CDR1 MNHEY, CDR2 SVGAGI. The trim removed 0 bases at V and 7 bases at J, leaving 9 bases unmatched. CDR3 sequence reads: CASSYSSGEAFYTQYF. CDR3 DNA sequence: TGTGCCAGCAGTTACTCTAGCGGGGAGGCTTTTTATACGCAGTATTTT.

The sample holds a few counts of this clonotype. The CDR3 DNA sequence: TGTGCCAGCAGCTTAGGGGTCCCCAGCACAGATACGCAGTATTTT. Its translation: CASSLGVPSTDTQYF. This chain links TRBV7-2 with TRBJ2-3; D gene unclear. Germline lookup yields CDR1 SGHTA and CDR2 FQGNSA. The CDR3 sequence is 15 residues long. V lost 1 base to trimming and J lost 0 bases, with 8 bases between them.

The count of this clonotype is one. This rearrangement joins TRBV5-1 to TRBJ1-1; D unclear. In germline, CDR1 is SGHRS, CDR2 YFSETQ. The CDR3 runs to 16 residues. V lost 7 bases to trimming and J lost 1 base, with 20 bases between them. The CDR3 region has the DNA TGCGCCAGCGGTCAAAATGATCGGTCTCCGAACACTGAAGCTTTCTTT. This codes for CASGQNDRSPNTEAFF.

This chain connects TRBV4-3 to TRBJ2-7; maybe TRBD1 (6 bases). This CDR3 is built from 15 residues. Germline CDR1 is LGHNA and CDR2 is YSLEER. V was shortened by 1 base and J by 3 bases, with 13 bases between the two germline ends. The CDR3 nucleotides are TGCGCCAGCAGCCAAGTGTACCGGACAGACTACGAGCAGTACTTC. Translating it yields CASSQVYRTDYEQYF.

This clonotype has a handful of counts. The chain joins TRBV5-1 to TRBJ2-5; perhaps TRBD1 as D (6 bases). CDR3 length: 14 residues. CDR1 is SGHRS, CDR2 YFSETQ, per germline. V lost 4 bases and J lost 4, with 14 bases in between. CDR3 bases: TGCGCCAGCAGCCTCGGGACGGACAGAGAGACCCAGTACTTC. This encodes CASSLGTDRETQYF.

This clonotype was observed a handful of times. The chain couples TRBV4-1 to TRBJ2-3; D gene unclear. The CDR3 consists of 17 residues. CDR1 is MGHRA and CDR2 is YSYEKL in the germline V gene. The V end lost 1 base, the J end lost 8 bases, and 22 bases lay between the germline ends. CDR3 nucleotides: TGCGCCAGCAGCCAAGCCCCCTTCGAATTCACGGAGTCTACGCAGTATTTT. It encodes CASSQAPFEFTESTQYF.